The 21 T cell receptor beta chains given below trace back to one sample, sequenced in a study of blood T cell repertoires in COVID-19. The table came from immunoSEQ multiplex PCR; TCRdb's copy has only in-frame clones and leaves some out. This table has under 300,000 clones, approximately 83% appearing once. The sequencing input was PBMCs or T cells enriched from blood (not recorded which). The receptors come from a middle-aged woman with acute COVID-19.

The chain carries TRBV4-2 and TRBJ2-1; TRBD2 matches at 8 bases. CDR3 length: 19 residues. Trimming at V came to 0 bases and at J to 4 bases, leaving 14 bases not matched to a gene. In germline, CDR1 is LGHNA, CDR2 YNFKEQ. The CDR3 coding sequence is TGTGCCAGCAGCCAAGACGACCCCCGCTTAGCGGGAAGGTACAATGAGCAGTTCTTC. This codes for CASSQDDPRLAGRYNEQFF.

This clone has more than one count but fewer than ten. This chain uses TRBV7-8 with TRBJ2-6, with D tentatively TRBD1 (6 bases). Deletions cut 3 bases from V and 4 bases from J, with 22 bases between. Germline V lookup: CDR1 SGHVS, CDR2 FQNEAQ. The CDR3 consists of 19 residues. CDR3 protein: CASSFYRAGVSSGANVLTF. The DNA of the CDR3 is TGTGCCAGCAGCTTTTACAGGGCAGGGGTGTCATCCGGGGCCAACGTCCTGACTTTC.

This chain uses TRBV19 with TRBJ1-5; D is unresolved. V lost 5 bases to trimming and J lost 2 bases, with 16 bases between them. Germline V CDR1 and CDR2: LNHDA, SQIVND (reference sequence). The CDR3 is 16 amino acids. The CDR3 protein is CASSPTLERRNQPQHF. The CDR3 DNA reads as TGTGCCAGTAGTCCCACCTTAGAGCGACGCAATCAGCCCCAGCATTTT.

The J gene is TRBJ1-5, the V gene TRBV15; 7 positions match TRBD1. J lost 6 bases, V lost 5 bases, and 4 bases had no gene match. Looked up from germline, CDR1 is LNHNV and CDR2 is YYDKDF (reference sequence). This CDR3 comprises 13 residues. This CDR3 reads CATSEQGSQPQHF. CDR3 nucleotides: TGTGCCACCAGCGAACAGGGGAGTCAGCCCCAGCATTTT.

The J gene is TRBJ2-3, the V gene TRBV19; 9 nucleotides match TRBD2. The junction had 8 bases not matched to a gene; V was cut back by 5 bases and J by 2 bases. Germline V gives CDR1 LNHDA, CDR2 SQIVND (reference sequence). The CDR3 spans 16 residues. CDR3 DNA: TGTGCCAGTAGTGCACCACCTAGCGGGAACACAGATACGCAGTATTTT. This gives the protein CASSAPPSGNTDTQYF.

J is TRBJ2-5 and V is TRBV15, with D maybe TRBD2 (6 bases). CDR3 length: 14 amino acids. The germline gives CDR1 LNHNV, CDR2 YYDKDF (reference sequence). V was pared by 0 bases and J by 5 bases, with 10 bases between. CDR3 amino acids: CATSRDDGGETQYF. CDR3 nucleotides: TGTGCCACCAGCAGAGATGATGGGGGGGAGACCCAGTACTTC.

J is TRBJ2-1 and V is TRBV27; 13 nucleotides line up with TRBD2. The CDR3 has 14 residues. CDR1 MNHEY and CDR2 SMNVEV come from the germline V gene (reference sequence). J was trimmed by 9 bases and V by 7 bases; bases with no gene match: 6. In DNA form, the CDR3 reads TGTGCCAGCACCGTACTAGCGGGAGGGGTTGAGCAGTTCTTC. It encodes CASTVLAGGVEQFF.

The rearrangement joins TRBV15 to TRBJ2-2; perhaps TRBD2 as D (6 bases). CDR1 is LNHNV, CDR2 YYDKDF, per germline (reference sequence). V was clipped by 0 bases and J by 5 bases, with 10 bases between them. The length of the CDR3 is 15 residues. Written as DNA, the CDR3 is TGTGCCACCAGCAGAGATCTAGGGAGGACCGGGGAGCTGTTTTTT. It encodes CATSRDLGRTGELFF.

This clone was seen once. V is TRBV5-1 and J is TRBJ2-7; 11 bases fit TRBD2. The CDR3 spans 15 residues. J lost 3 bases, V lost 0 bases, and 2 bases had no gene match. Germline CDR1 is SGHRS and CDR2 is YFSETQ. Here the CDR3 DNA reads TGCGCCAGCAGCTTGGTCGGACTAGCGGGCTACGAGCAGTACTTC. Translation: CASSLVGLAGYEQYF.

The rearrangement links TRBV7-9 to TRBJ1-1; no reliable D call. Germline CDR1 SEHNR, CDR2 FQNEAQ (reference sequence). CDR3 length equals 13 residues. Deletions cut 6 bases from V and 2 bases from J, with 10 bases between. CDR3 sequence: CASSGLANTEAFF. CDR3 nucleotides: TGTGCCAGCAGTGGGTTAGCCAACACTGAAGCTTTCTTT.

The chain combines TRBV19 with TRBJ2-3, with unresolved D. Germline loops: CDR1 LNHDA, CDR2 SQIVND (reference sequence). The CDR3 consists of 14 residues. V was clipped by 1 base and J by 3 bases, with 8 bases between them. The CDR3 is CASSIGLETDTQYF. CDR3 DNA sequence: TGTGCCAGTAGTATAGGGCTAGAGACAGATACGCAGTATTTT.

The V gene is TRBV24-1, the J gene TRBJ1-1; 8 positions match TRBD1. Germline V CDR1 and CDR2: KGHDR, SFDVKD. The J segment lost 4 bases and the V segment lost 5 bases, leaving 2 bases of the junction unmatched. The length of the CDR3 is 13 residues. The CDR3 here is CATSGTGGTEAFF. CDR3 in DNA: TGTGCCACCAGTGGTACAGGGGGCACTGAAGCTTTCTTT.

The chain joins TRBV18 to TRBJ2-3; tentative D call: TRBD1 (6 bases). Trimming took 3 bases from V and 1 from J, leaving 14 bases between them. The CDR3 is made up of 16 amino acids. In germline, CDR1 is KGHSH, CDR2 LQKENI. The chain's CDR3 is CASSPPVGAGTDTQYF. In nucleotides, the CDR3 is TGTGCCAGCTCACCTCCAGTGGGGGCCGGCACAGATACGCAGTATTTT.

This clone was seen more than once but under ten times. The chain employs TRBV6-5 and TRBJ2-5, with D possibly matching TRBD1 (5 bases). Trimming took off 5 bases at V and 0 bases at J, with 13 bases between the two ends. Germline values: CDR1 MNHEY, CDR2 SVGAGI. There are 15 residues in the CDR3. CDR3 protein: CASSRTTSYQETQYF. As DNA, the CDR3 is TGTGCCAGCAGTAGGACAACGTCCTACCAAGAGACCCAGTACTTC.

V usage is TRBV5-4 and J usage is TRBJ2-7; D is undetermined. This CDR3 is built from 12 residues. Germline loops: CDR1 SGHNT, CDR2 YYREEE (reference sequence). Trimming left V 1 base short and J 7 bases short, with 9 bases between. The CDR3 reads CASSLPEREQYF. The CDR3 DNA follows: TGTGCCAGCAGCTTGCCGGAGAGGGAGCAGTACTTC.

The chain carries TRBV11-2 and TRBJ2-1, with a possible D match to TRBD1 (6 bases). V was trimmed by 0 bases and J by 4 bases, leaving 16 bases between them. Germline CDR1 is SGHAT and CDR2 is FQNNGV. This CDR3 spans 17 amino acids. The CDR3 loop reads CASSLDLLDSLYNEQFF. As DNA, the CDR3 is TGTGCCAGCAGCTTAGATCTACTGGACAGTCTGTACAATGAGCAGTTCTTC.

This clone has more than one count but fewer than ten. CDR3 amino acids: CASSVTGTGSSPLHF. The CDR3 coding sequence is TGTGCCAGCAGCGTTACCGGGACAGGGAGTTCACCCCTCCACTTT. This rearrangement joins TRBV9 to TRBJ1-6; TRBD1 agrees at 9 bases. Germline CDR1 SGDLS, CDR2 YYNGEE. The CDR3 has 15 amino acids. With 2 bases clipped from V and 9 bases from J, the junction kept 6 bases outside the gene matches.

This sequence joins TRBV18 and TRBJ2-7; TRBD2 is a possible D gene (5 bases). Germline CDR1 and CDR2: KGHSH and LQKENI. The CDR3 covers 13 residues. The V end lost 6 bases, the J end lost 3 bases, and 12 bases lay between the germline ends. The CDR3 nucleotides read TGTGCCAGCTCCAGTGACGGGAACTACGAGCAGTACTTC. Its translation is CASSSDGNYEQYF.

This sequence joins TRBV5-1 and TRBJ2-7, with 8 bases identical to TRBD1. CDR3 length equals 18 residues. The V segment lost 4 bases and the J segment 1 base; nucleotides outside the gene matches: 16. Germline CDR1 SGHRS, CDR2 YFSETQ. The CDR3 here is CASSVGQGTFPLSYEQYF. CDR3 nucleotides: TGCGCCAGCAGCGTCGGACAGGGAACCTTTCCTTTATCCTACGAGCAGTACTTC.

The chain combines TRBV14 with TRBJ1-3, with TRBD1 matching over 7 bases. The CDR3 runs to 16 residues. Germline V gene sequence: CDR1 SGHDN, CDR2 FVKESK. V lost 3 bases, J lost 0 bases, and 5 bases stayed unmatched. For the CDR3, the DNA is TGTGCCAGCAGCCAGGCACAGGGGACCTCTGGAAACACCATATATTTT. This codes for CASSQAQGTSGNTIYF.

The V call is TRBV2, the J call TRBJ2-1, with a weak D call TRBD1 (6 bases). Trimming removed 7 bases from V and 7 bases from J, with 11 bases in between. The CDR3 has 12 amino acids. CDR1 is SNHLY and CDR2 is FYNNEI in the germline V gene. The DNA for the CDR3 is TGTGCCAGCACCCGGACAGAGAATGAGCAGTTCTTC. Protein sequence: CASTRTENEQFF.